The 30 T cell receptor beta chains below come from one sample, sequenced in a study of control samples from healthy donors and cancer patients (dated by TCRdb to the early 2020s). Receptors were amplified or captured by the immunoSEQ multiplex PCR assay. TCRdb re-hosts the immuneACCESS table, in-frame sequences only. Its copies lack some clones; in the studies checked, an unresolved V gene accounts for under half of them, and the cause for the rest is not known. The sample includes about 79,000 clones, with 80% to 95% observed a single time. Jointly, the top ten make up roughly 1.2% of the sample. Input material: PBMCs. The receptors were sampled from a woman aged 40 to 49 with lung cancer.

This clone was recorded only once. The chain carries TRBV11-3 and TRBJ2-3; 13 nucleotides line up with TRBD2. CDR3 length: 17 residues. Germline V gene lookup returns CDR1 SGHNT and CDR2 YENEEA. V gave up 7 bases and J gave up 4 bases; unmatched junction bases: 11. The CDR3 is CASTRRWTSGGADTQYF. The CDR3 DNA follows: TGTGCCAGCACTAGGAGATGGACTAGCGGGGGTGCAGATACGCAGTATTTT.

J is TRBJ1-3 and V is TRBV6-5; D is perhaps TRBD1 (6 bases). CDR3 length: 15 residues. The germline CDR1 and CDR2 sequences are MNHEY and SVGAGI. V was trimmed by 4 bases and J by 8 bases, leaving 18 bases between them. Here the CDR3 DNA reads TGTGCCAGCAGTTTCCTCGAGGGGGATGTATACACCATATATTTT. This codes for CASSFLEGDVYTIYF.

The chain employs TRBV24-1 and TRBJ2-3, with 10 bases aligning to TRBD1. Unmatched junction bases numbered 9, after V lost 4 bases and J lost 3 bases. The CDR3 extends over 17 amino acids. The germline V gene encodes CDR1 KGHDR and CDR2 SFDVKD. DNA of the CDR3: TGTGCCACCAGTGAGTCTTTGGGACAGGGGCGGACAGATACGCAGTATTTT. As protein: CATSESLGQGRTDTQYF.

For the CDR3, the DNA is TGTGCCAGCAAGCAGGGTGGCACCGGGGAGCTGTTTTTT. Amino acid sequence: CASKQGGTGELFF. The chain joins TRBV6-5 to TRBJ2-2, with TRBD1 as a possible D gene (5 bases). Germline loops: CDR1 MNHEY, CDR2 SVGAGI. V lost 7 bases and J lost 4, with 10 bases in between. CDR3 length equals 13 residues.

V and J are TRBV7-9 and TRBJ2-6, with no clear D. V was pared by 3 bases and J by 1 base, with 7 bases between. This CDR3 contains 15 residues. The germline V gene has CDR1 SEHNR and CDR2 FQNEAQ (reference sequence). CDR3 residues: CASSFMGSGANVLTF. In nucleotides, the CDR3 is TGTGCCAGCAGCTTCATGGGATCTGGGGCCAACGTCCTGACTTTC.

CDR3 bases: TGCGCCAGCAGCATCGGGACAGCTAACTATGGCTACACCTTC. Encoded protein: CASSIGTANYGYTF. This chain joins TRBV5-1 and TRBJ1-2; 7 bases line up with TRBD1. The CDR3 spans 14 residues. From germline, CDR1 is SGHRS and CDR2 YFSETQ. V shed 4 bases, J shed 0 bases, and the junction held 3 bases outside the gene matches.

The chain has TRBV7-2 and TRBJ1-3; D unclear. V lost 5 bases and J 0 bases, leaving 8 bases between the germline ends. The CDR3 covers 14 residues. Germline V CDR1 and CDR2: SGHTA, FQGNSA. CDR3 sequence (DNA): TGTGCCAGCAGCGAAACGAGCTCTGGAAACACCATATATTTT. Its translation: CASSETSSGNTIYF. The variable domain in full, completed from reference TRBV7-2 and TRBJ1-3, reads GAGVSQSPSNKVTEKGKDVELRCDPISGHTALYWYRQSLGQGLEFLIYFQGNSAPDKSGLPSDRFSAERTGGSVSTLTIQRTQQEDSAVYLCASSETSSGNTIYFGEGSWLTVV.

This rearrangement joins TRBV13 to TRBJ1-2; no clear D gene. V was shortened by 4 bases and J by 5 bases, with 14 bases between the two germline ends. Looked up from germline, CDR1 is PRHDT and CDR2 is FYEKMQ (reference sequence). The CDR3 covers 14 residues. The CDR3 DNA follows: TGTGCCAGCAGCTCCGGGATAGCGGGGTATGGCTACACCTTC. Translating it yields CASSSGIAGYGYTF.

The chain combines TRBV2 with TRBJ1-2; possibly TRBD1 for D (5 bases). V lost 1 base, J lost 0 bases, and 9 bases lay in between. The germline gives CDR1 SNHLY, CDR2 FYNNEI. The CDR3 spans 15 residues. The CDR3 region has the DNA TGTGCCAGCAGTGAAGAGGGGTTAGCTAACTATGGCTACACCTTC. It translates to CASSEEGLANYGYTF. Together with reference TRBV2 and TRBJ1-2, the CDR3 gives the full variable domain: EPEVTQTPSHQVTQMGQEVILRCVPISNHLYFYWYRQILGQKVEFLVSFYNNEISEKSEIFDDQFSVERPDGSNFTLKIRSTKLEDSAMYFCASSEEGLANYGYTFGSGTRLTVV.

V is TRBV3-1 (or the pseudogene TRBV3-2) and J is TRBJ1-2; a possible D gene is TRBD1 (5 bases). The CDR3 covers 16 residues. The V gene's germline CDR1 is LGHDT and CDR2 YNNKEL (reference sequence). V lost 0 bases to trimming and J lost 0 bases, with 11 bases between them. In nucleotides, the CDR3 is TGTGCCAGCAGCCAAGATCGGGGGGGTACTAACTATGGCTACACCTTC. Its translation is CASSQDRGGTNYGYTF.

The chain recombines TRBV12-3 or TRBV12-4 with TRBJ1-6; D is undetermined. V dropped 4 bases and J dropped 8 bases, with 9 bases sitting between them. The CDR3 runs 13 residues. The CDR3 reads CASSYAGDSPLHF. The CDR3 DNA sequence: TGTGCCAGCAGTTACGCGGGCGATTCACCCCTCCACTTT.

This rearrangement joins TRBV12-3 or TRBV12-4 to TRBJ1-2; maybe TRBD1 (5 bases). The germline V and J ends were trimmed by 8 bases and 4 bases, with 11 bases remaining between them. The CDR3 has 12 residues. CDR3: CASGRQPYGYTF. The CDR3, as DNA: TGTGCCAGCGGCCGACAGCCCTATGGCTACACCTTC.

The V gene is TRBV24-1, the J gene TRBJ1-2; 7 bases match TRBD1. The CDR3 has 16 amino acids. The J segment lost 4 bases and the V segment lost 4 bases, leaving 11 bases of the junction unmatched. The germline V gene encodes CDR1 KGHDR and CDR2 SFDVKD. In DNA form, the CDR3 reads TGTGCCACCAGTGACGACAGGGCCGCCGCCACCTATGGCTACACCTTC. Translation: CATSDDRAAATYGYTF.

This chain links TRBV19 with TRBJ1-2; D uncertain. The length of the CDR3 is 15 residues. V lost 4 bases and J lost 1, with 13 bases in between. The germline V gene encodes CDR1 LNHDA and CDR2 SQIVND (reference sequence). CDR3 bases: TGTGCCAGTAGTAATTATCGGACGGATAACTATGGCTACACCTTC. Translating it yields CASSNYRTDNYGYTF.

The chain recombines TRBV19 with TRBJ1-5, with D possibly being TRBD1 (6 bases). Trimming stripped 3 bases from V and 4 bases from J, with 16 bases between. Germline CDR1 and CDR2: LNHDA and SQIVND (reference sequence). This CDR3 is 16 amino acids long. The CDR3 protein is CASSIWGQGGNQPQHF. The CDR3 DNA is TGTGCCAGTAGTATTTGGGGGCAAGGGGGGAATCAGCCCCAGCATTTT.

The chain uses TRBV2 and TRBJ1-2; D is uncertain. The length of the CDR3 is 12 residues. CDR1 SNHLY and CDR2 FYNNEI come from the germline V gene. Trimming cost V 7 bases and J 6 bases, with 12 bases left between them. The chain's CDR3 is CASIGPRDGYTF. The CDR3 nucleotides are TGTGCCAGCATCGGGCCGAGGGATGGCTACACCTTC.

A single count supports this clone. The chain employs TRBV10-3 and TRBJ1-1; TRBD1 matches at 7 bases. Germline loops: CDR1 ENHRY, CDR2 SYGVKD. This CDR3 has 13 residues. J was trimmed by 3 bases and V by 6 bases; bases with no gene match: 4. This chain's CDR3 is CAIRPGGDTEAFF. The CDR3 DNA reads TGTGCCATCAGACCAGGGGGGGACACTGAAGCTTTCTTT.

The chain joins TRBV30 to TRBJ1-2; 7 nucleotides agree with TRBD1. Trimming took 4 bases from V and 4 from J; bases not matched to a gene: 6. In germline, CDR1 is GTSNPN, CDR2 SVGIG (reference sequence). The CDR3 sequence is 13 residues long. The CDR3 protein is CAWIGQVSYGYTF. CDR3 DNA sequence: TGTGCCTGGATTGGACAGGTTTCCTATGGCTACACCTTC.

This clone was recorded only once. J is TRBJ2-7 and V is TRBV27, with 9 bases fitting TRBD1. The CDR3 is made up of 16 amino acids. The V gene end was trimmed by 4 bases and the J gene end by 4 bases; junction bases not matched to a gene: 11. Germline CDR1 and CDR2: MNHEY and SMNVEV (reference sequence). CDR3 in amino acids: CASSSPTSTGGYEQYF. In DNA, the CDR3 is TGTGCCAGCAGTTCCCCAACGTCGACAGGGGGGTACGAGCAGTACTTC.

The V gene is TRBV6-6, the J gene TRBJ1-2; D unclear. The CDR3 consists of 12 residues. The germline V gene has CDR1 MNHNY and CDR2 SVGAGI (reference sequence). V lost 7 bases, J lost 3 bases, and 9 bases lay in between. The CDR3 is CASTNSDYGYTF. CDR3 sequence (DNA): TGTGCCAGCACGAATTCTGACTATGGCTACACCTTC.

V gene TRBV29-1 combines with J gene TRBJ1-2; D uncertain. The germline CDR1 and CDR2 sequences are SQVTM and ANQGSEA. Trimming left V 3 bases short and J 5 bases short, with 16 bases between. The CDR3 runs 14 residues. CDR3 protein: CSVDHVGKSYGYTF. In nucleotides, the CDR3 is TGCAGCGTTGACCACGTGGGAAAATCTTATGGCTACACCTTC.

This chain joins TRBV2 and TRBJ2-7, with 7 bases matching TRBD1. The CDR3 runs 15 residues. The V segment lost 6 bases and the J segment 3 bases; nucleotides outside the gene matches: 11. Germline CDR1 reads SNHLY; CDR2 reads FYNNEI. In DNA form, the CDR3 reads TGTGCCAGCAGGGAATCCCGGGACAGCCACTACGAGCAGTACTTC. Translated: CASRESRDSHYEQYF.

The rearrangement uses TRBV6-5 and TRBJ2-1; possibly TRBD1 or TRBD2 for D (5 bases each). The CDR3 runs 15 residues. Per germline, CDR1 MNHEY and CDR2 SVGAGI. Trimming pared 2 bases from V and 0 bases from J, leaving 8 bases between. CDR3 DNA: TGTGCCAGCAGTTACGGTGGGGGCTCCTACAATGAGCAGTTCTTC. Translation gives CASSYGGGSYNEQFF.

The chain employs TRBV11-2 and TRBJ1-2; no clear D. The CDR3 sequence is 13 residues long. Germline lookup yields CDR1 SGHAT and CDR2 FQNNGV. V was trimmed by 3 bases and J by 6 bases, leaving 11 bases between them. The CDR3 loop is CASSFSSRDGYTF. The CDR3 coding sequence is TGTGCCAGCAGCTTCTCAAGCAGAGATGGCTACACCTTC.

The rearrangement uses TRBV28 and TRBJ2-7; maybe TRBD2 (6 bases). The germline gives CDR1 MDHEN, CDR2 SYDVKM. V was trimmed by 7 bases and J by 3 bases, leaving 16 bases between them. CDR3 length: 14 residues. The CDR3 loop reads CASTIYSGNYEQYF. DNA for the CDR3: TGTGCCAGCACCATATATAGCGGAAACTACGAGCAGTACTTC.

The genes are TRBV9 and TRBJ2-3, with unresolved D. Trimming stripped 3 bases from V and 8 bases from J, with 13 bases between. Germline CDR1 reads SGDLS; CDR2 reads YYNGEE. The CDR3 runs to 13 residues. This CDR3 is CASSDGPQATQYF. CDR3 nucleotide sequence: TGTGCCAGCAGCGACGGACCCCAGGCTACGCAGTATTTT.

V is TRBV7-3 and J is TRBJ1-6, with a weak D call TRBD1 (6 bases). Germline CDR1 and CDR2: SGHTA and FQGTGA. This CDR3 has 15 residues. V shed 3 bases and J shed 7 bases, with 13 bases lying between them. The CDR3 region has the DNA TGTGCCAGCAGCTTCACAGGGTCGGGGAATTCACCCCTCCACTTT. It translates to CASSFTGSGNSPLHF.

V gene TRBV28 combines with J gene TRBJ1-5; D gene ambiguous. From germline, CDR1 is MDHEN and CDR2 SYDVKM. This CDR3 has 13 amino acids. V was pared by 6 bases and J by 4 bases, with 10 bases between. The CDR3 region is CASSLAGNQPQHF. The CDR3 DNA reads TGTGCCAGCAGCTTGGCGGGGAATCAGCCCCAGCATTTT.

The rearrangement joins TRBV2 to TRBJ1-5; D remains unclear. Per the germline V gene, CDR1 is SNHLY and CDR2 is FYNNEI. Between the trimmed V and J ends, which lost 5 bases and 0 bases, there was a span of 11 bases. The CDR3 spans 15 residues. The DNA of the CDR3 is TGTGCCAGCAGTCCCCTTTTTGATAGCAATCAGCCCCAGCATTTT. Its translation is CASSPLFDSNQPQHF.

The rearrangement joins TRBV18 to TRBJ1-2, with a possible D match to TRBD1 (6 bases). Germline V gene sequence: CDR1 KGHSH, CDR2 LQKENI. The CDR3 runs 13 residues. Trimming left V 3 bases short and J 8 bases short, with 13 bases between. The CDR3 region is CASSPRQEGGYTF. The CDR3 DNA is TGTGCCAGCTCACCCAGACAGGAGGGCGGCTACACCTTC.